This T cell receptor beta chain is from a study of blood T cell repertoires in COVID-19. Study summary: COVID-19 samples, acute and convalescent, were from the United States, Italy and Spain. PBMCs, B-cell-depleted T cells, or T cells were the source of the cDNA or gDNA that made up the material.

On this clone itself: Other DNA sequences in the sample encode the same CDR3.

Original handling: Quantification of nucleated cells was approximated via reference gene primer amplification. Produced via immunoSEQ multiplex PCR; TCRdb's table is partial and in-frame only. For V, J and clone size, that table is used; D and trimming come from the DNA. This table holds hundreds of thousands of clones, 70% to 90% found once. Germline lookup yields CDR1 MGHRA and CDR2 YSYEKL. The germline V and J ends were trimmed by 2 bases and 0 bases, with 7 bases remaining between them. CDR3 length: 14 amino acids. Patients of the Seattle cohort, enrolled during active infection, were followed longitudinally.

The chain joins TRBV4-1 to TRBJ1-1; D may be TRBD1 (6 bases). The specimen was peripheral blood. This receptor was identified in a woman aged 25 to 39 with COVID-19, enrolled during active disease. For the CDR3, the DNA is TGCGCCAGCAGCCAAAGGGGGTTGAACACTGAAGCTTTCTTT. Translated, it gives CASSQRGLNTEAFF.